This T cell receptor beta chain was sequenced for a study of CD4 and CD8 cells across lung adenocarcinoma regions. MiXCR was run by TCRdb on the PCR reads, yielding one entry per CDR3 protein. Of around 20,000 distinct CDR3 sequences in the sample, approximately 50% were seen once. Samples came from patients with localized non-small cell lung adenocarcinoma. This CDR3 has 15 residues. Looked up from germline, CDR1 is SGHAT and CDR2 is FQDESV (reference sequence). This clonotype was detected ten times or more. The chain employs TRBV11-1 and TRBJ2-1; D possibly uses TRBD1 or TRBD2 (5 bases each). Matching the DNA end better, TRBJ2-7 makes the J call doubtful. Sequenced sample: CD8+ T cells from the margin of a lung tumor. The TCR was taken from a male donor with lung adenocarcinoma. The CD4 and CD8 labels of this study may be unreliable. The CDR3 region has the DNA TGTGCCAGCAGCCTAGATCAGGGAGAATACTACGAGCAGTACTTC. Its translation: CASSLDQGEYYEQYF.